The 5 T cell receptor beta chains below come from one sample, sequenced in a study of T-cell reconstitution after alpha-beta-depleted transplantation in children. Unique molecular identifiers were used to barcode this TCRbeta library. TCRdb re-called the PCR reads with MiXCR, one entry per CDR3 protein. The sample includes around 340,000 distinct CDR3 sequences, about an eighth of them seen just once. The sample in question was PBMCs, obtained from the stem cell graft. The receptor source for this set is a human donor who donated a stem cell graft to a child with Fanconi anemia.

This clonotype was counted at least ten times. V is TRBV5-5 and J is TRBJ1-6; D is possibly TRBD1 (5 bases). The CDR3 totals 17 residues. The germline V gene has CDR1 SGHKS and CDR2 YYEKEE (reference sequence). The V and J ends lost 4 bases and 0 bases respectively, with 14 bases between them. The CDR3 sequence: CASSTQGQGSYNSPLHF. CDR3 nucleotides: TGTGCCAGCAGCACTCAGGGTCAGGGCTCCTATAATTCACCCCTCCACTTT.

J is TRBJ1-1 and V is TRBV27; tentative D call: TRBD1 (6 bases). The germline gives CDR1 MNHEY, CDR2 SMNVEV (reference sequence). The CDR3 is 13 residues long. V shed 1 base and J shed 10 bases, with 13 bases lying between them. The CDR3 sequence is CASSLLGGRAAFF. CDR3 sequence (DNA): TGTGCCAGCAGTTTATTGGGGGGGCGGGCAGCTTTCTTT.

This clonotype showed up just a few times. V is TRBV12-3 or TRBV12-4 and J is TRBJ2-7; D is ambiguous. This CDR3 spans 12 amino acids. Trimming took off 5 bases at V and 6 bases at J, with 11 bases between the two ends. Here the CDR3 DNA reads TGTGCCAGCAGTCTCTTTCCCCGCGAGCAGTACTTC. Translating it yields CASSLFPREQYF.

This clonotype was found many times. The chain couples TRBV28 to TRBJ1-5, with 7 bases matching TRBD1. This CDR3 region has 15 residues. From germline, CDR1 is MDHEN and CDR2 SYDVKM. V shed 4 bases, J shed 1 base, and the junction held 4 bases outside the gene matches. CDR3 DNA: TGTGCCAGCAGTTGGGACAGTCGAAGCAATCAGCCCCAGCATTTT. The encoded protein is CASSWDSRSNQPQHF.

This clonotype was detected ten times or more. V usage is TRBV12-3 or TRBV12-4 and J usage is TRBJ1-6, with D tentatively TRBD1 (5 bases). CDR3 length equals 15 residues. Trimming took off 1 base at V and 8 bases at J, with 12 bases between the two ends. CDR3 DNA: TGTGCCAGCAGTTTAGTTCAGGGTCCGGATTCACCCCTCCACTTT. Translated, it gives CASSLVQGPDSPLHF.